What follows are 29 T cell receptor beta chains derived from one specimen sequenced in a study of cytotoxic CD8 clonotypes in ibrutinib-treated CLL. Sequencing used immunoSEQ multiplex PCR; TCRdb keeps in-frame clones, though not all of them. Counted here are roughly 200,000 clones, more than 75% occurring once; the ten biggest clones make up more than 9.5%. Material: PBMCs, obtained after 12 months of ibrutinib treatment. These receptor sequences come from a human donor with chronic lymphocytic leukemia.

The CDR3 sequence: CATRRRAGELFF. The CDR3 DNA sequence: TGTGCCACACGAAGGCGCGCCGGGGAGCTGTTTTTT. V gene TRBV28 combines with J gene TRBJ2-2; D not certain. The CDR3 sequence is 12 residues long. Germline lookup yields CDR1 MDHEN and CDR2 SYDVKM. The V end lost 10 bases, the J end lost 6 bases, and 12 bases lay between the germline ends.

The chain is built from TRBV18 and TRBJ2-7, with 11 bases identical to TRBD2. The germline V gene encodes CDR1 KGHSH and CDR2 LQKENI. The junction had 7 bases not matched to a gene; V was cut back by 3 bases and J by 3 bases. The length of the CDR3 is 16 residues. CDR3 region: CASSPASGRRSYEQYF. In DNA form, the CDR3 reads TGTGCCAGCTCACCGGCTAGCGGGAGGAGGAGCTACGAGCAGTACTTC.

This sequence joins TRBV5-1 and TRBJ1-1, with D maybe TRBD1 (5 bases). The V and J ends lost 0 bases and 0 bases respectively, with 9 bases between them. From germline, CDR1 is SGHRS and CDR2 YFSETQ. The CDR3 is 15 residues long. CDR3 DNA: TGCGCCAGCAGCTTGGTCCCAGGGTTGAACACTGAAGCTTTCTTT. Its protein is CASSLVPGLNTEAFF. The full variable domain, rest sourced from reference TRBV5-1 and TRBJ1-1, is KAGVTQTPRYLIKTRGQQVTLSCSPISGHRSVSWYQQTPGQGLQFLFEYFSETQRNKGNFPGRFSGRQFSNSRSEMNVSTLELGDSALYLCASSLVPGLNTEAFFGQGTRLTVV.

The V and J genes are TRBV7-9 and TRBJ2-5, with 11 bases identical to TRBD2. With 1 base clipped from V and 11 bases from J, the junction kept 12 bases outside the gene matches. CDR1 is SEHNR, CDR2 FQNEAQ, per germline (reference sequence). The CDR3 is 16 amino acids. The CDR3 coding sequence is TGTGCCAGCAGCTTAGGGGCACTAGCGGGAGAGAGTGAGCAGTACTTC. Protein sequence: CASSLGALAGESEQYF. The variable domain in full, with the rest retrieved from reference TRBV7-9 and TRBJ2-5, is DTGVSQNPRHKITKRGQNVTFRCDPISEHNRLYWYRQTLGQGPEFLTYFQNEAQLEKSRLLSDRFSAERPKGSFSTLEIQRTEQGDSAMYLCASSLGALAGESEQYFGPGTRLLVL.

CDR3 sequence reads: CASSPPSFYEQYF. DNA of the CDR3: TGTGCCAGCAGCCCGCCGAGTTTCTACGAGCAGTACTTC. The rearrangement links TRBV5-5 to TRBJ2-7; D is ambiguous. Per germline, CDR1 SGHKS and CDR2 YYEKEE (reference sequence). The CDR3 runs to 13 residues. V dropped 4 bases and J dropped 3 bases, with 11 bases sitting between them.

The chain is built from TRBV5-1 and TRBJ2-3; D remains unclear. The CDR3 consists of 14 residues. V lost 4 bases, J lost 0 bases, and 9 bases lay in between. The germline gives CDR1 SGHRS, CDR2 YFSETQ. The CDR3 spells CASSPQPSTDTQYF. The CDR3 DNA sequence: TGCGCCAGCAGCCCCCAGCCTAGCACAGATACGCAGTATTTT.

This clone has more than one count but fewer than ten. This chain connects TRBV5-1 to TRBJ2-7; the D call may be TRBD1 or TRBD2 (6 bases each). CDR3 length: 15 residues. The V end lost 4 bases, the J end lost 0 bases, and 14 bases lay between the germline ends. The germline V gene encodes CDR1 SGHRS and CDR2 YFSETQ. The CDR3 DNA reads as TGCGCCAGCAGCCCTATTCCGGGGGCCTCCTACGAGCAGTACTTC. This encodes CASSPIPGASYEQYF.

V and J are TRBV10-1 and TRBJ1-5, with a tentative D call TRBD1 (6 bases). CDR3 size: 15 residues. Trimming removed 8 bases at V and 0 bases at J, with 14 bases between. Germline assignment: CDR1 WNHNN and CDR2 SYGVQD (reference sequence). Here the CDR3 DNA reads TGCGCCAGCCCTCTGGGGGGCAATAGCAATCAGCCCCAGCATTTT. Its protein product is CASPLGGNSNQPQHF.

The chain has TRBV4-1 and TRBJ1-5; no definite D call. This CDR3 has 15 amino acids. V shed 0 bases and J shed 2 bases, with 8 bases lying between them. Germline loops: CDR1 MGHRA, CDR2 YSYEKL. CDR3 sequence: CASSQDARGNQPQHF. The CDR3 nucleotides are TGCGCCAGCAGCCAAGATGCTCGGGGCAATCAGCCCCAGCATTTT.

The CDR3 is CASRSQRGFSYEQYF. The CDR3 DNA sequence: TGTGCCAGCAGATCCCAACGGGGGTTTTCCTACGAGCAGTACTTC. The rearrangement joins TRBV5-6 to TRBJ2-7, with TRBD2 as a possible D gene (6 bases). Per the germline V gene, CDR1 is SGHDT and CDR2 is YYEEEE. The CDR3 spans 15 residues. V gave up 5 bases and J gave up 1 base, with 16 bases separating them. The full variable domain, in which reference TRBV5-6 and TRBJ2-7 provide the parts outside the CDR3, is DAGVTQSPTHLIKTRGQQVTLRCSPKSGHDTVSWYQQALGQGPQFIFQYYEEEERQRGNFPDRFSGHQFPNYSSELNVNALLLGDSALYLCASRSQRGFSYEQYFGPGTRLTVT.

The rearrangement links TRBV11-3 to TRBJ2-7; the D gene is possibly TRBD2 (6 bases). This CDR3 is 17 amino acids long. The V gene's germline CDR1 is SGHNT and CDR2 YENEEA. V was pared by 1 base and J by 3 bases, with 19 bases between. CDR3 sequence reads: CASSLGRRDARGYEQYF. CDR3 coding DNA: TGTGCCAGCAGCTTAGGCCGGCGGGATGCAAGGGGCTACGAGCAGTACTTC. Full variable domain (rest looked up from reference TRBV11-3 and TRBJ2-7): EAGVVQSPRYKIIEKKQPVAFWCNPISGHNTLYWYLQNLGQGPELLIRYENEEAVDDSQLPKDRFSAERLKGVDSTLKIQPAELGDSAVYLCASSLGRRDARGYEQYFGPGTRLTVT.

About this clone: It is likely a read error, because the conserved phenylalanine at the end of the CDR3 is missing. The V call is TRBV5-4, the J call TRBJ1-1; 7 bases map to TRBD1. CDR1 is SGHNT and CDR2 is YYREEE in the germline V gene (reference sequence). This CDR3 contains 13 residues. J lost 7 bases, V lost 0 bases, and 3 bases had no gene match. As DNA, the CDR3 is TGTGCCAGCAGCTTGGGGACAGGCTATGAAGCTTTCTCT. Translating gives CASSLGTGYEAFS.

This chain links TRBV2 with TRBJ2-1, with 14 bases aligning to TRBD2. The CDR3 spans 18 residues. V lost 6 bases to trimming and J lost 7 bases; unmatched junction nucleotides: 14. Germline CDR1 SNHLY, CDR2 FYNNEI. CDR3 sequence reads: CASRGTSGGALRWNEQFF. Written as DNA, the CDR3 is TGTGCCAGCAGAGGGACTAGCGGGGGCGCGCTCCGTTGGAATGAGCAGTTCTTC.

This chain links TRBV7-9 with TRBJ1-2, with 7 bases lining up with TRBD1. Trimming at V came to 1 base and at J to 4 bases, leaving 12 bases not matched to a gene. Germline loops: CDR1 SEHNR, CDR2 FQNEAQ (reference sequence). The CDR3 is 17 residues long. The CDR3 DNA sequence: TGTGCCAGCAGCTTAGAATATGGACGACAGGGACGCTATGGCTACACCTTC. Translation: CASSLEYGRQGRYGYTF.

This clone was seen repeatedly, ten times or more. The chain links TRBV6-1 to TRBJ1-4; TRBD1 agrees at 9 bases. Looked up from germline, CDR1 is MNHNS and CDR2 is SASEGT. The CDR3 is 16 amino acids. The ends lost 2 bases at V and 8 bases at J; junction bases unmatched: 9. The CDR3 region has the DNA TGTGCCAGCAGTGAACAAGGGGGACAGGGATTCGAAAAACTGTTTTTT. Protein product: CASSEQGGQGFEKLFF.

This chain joins TRBV6-6 and TRBJ2-6; weak D call: TRBD2 (6 bases). The V end was cut by 2 bases, the J end by 4 bases, with 9 bases between. The CDR3 covers 15 residues. The V gene's germline CDR1 is MNHNY and CDR2 SVGAGI (reference sequence). DNA of the CDR3: TGTGCCAGCAGTTACGGGGGGAGCGGGGCCAACGTCCTGACTTTC. Its protein product is CASSYGGSGANVLTF.

The rearrangement uses TRBV2 and TRBJ2-3; possible D gene TRBD1, 5 bases. V dropped 4 bases and J dropped 1 base, with 9 bases sitting between them. Germline lookup yields CDR1 SNHLY and CDR2 FYNNEI. The CDR3 has 14 residues. The CDR3 sequence is CASSGAGRTDTQYF. CDR3 sequence (DNA): TGTGCCAGCAGTGGGGCAGGGCGCACAGATACGCAGTATTTT.

V is TRBV6-5 and J is TRBJ2-3; the match to TRBD1 covers 8 bases. The V gene's germline CDR1 is MNHEY and CDR2 SVGAGI. V shed 0 bases and J 5 bases; nucleotides not matched to a gene: 1. The CDR3 extends over 14 amino acids. CDR3 DNA sequence: TGTGCCAGCAGTTACTCGACAGGGGTAGATACGCAGTATTTT. Residues: CASSYSTGVDTQYF.

The V and J genes are TRBV28 and TRBJ2-7, with 8 positions matching TRBD2. Germline CDR1 reads MDHEN; CDR2 reads SYDVKM. The CDR3 spans 16 residues. With 4 bases clipped from V and 2 bases from J, the junction kept 10 bases outside the gene matches. The CDR3 DNA sequence: TGTGCCAGCAGTTCGGGTCCGGGAGGGCCAACCTACGAGCAGTACTTC. Translated, it gives CASSSGPGGPTYEQYF.

The chain is built from TRBV4-1 and TRBJ1-2; 9 bases agree with TRBD1. The CDR3 extends over 16 amino acids. CDR1 and CDR2 from the germline V gene are MGHRA and YSYEKL. Trimming at V came to 0 bases and at J to 6 bases, leaving 8 bases not matched to a gene. The CDR3 DNA sequence: TGCGCCAGCAGCCAAGAACCGGGACAGGGACAACATGGCTACACCTTC. Translated: CASSQEPGQGQHGYTF.

The CDR3 DNA sequence: TGCGCCAGCAGCCAAGGTCCGGGTGGAAGATTCTCCTACGAGCAGTACTTC. Translation: CASSQGPGGRFSYEQYF. The V gene is TRBV4-1, the J gene TRBJ2-7; the D is unclear. The length of the CDR3 is 17 residues. Deletions cut 1 base from V and 0 bases from J, with 16 bases between. Germline V CDR1 and CDR2: MGHRA, YSYEKL.

The chain has TRBV6-5 and TRBJ2-2; no clear D gene. CDR1 is MNHEY and CDR2 is SVGAGI in the germline V gene. The CDR3 covers 11 residues. Trimming cost V 5 bases and J 4 bases, with 2 bases left between them. CDR3 in amino acids: CASSTTGELFF. The CDR3 DNA reads as TGTGCCAGCAGTACCACCGGGGAGCTGTTTTTT.

The chain employs TRBV4-2 and TRBJ1-1, with D perhaps TRBD1 (6 bases). CDR3 length: 16 residues. In germline, CDR1 is LGHNA, CDR2 YNFKEQ. The V gene lost 2 bases and the J gene lost 1 base, with 14 bases spanning the gap. This chain's CDR3 is CASSQRDLDRNTEAFF. CDR3 nucleotide sequence: TGTGCCAGCAGCCAAAGAGATTTGGACAGGAACACTGAAGCTTTCTTT.

The V gene is TRBV19, the J gene TRBJ1-5, with D hard to call. With 7 bases removed from V and 0 bases from J, the gap between germline ends came to 13 bases. Per germline, CDR1 LNHDA and CDR2 SQIVND (reference sequence). The CDR3 has 15 residues. The CDR3 region is CASNFGVYSNQPQHF. Here the CDR3 DNA reads TGTGCCAGTAATTTCGGCGTTTATAGCAATCAGCCCCAGCATTTT.

The CDR3: CASSILPEYYGYTF. The CDR3 region has the DNA TGTGCCAGTAGTATCCTCCCCGAGTACTATGGCTACACCTTC. The genes are TRBV19 and TRBJ1-2; D unclear. The CDR3 spans 14 residues. The V gene lost 3 bases and the J gene lost 3 bases, with 11 bases spanning the gap. Germline V gene lookup returns CDR1 LNHDA and CDR2 SQIVND (reference sequence).

In DNA, the CDR3 is TGTGCCAGCAGCCATGGCTTTCAAGGACTAGCGGGAGTTATTGAGCAGTTCTTC. Protein: CASSHGFQGLAGVIEQFF. The chain links TRBV4-2 to TRBJ2-1; TRBD2 agrees at 13 bases. V lost 3 bases, J lost 9 bases, and 14 bases stayed unmatched. The CDR3 length is 18 residues. CDR1 is LGHNA, CDR2 YNFKEQ, per germline.

The CDR3 region has the DNA TGTGCCAGCAGCAAAGCGTTCTCGGGCGGATCGGACGAAATCTACGAGCAGTACTTC. Protein sequence: CASSKAFSGGSDEIYEQYF. The gene calls are TRBV21-1 and TRBJ2-7. TRBV21-1 is a known pseudogene. The CDR3 sequence is 19 residues long.

The chain recombines TRBV18 with TRBJ2-1; possible D gene TRBD2, 6 bases. V was pared by 2 bases and J by 2 bases, with 10 bases between. The CDR3 sequence is 15 residues long. Germline values: CDR1 KGHSH, CDR2 LQKENI. CDR3 DNA sequence: TGTGCCAGCTCACCAGCGGGACTTCCCTACAATGAGCAGTTCTTC. Amino acids: CASSPAGLPYNEQFF.

This clone showed up just once. The CDR3: CASSKTTSGTTDTQYF. In DNA form, the CDR3 reads TGTGCCAGCAGCAAAACGACTAGCGGAACCACAGATACGCAGTATTTT. This rearrangement joins TRBV21-1 to TRBJ2-3; the table's D call, TRBD2, was not checked against the DNA. TRBV21-1 is assigned pseudogene status. The CDR3 sequence is 16 residues long.